The 12 T cell receptor beta chains below were found in one sample sequenced in a study of CD8 T cells in ankylosing spondylitis. TCRdb called the 5' RACE reads again in MiXCR, with one record for every CDR3 protein. Found here are roughly 230,000 distinct CDR3 sequences, 18% of them singletons; the top ten hold around 30%. The sequencing input was blood, either unsorted or a sorted T cell fraction (not recorded which). These receptor sequences come from a male donor with ankylosing spondylitis or in good health (not recorded which).

This clonotype has more than one count but fewer than ten. This chain connects TRBV6-5 to TRBJ2-1; 7 bases agree with TRBD1. CDR1 is MNHEY, CDR2 SVGAGI, per germline. This CDR3 is 17 amino acids long. Trimming removed 0 bases from V and 0 bases from J; junction bases left unmatched: 5. The CDR3 bases are TGTGCCAGCAGTTACTCTAGGGACAGCAGCTCCTACAATGAGCAGTTCTTC. Its protein is CASSYSRDSSSYNEQFF.

At least ten counts were recorded for this clonotype. The rearrangement links TRBV7-3 to TRBJ2-3; 7 nucleotides match TRBD2. V lost 2 bases, J lost 3 bases, and 5 bases stayed unmatched. The germline CDR1 and CDR2 sequences are SGHTA and FQGTGA. The CDR3 is 15 amino acids. This chain's CDR3 is CASSLAGARTDTQYF. CDR3 nucleotides: TGTGCCAGCAGCTTAGCGGGAGCCAGGACAGATACGCAGTATTTT.

There are a few counts of this clonotype. The chain employs TRBV5-1 and TRBJ2-5; the D gene is possibly TRBD2 (6 bases). With 4 bases removed from V and 2 bases from J, the gap between germline ends came to 9 bases. The CDR3 sequence is 13 residues long. Germline V lookup: CDR1 SGHRS, CDR2 YFSETQ. The CDR3: CASSAGPQETQYF. CDR3 sequence (DNA): TGCGCCAGCAGCGCGGGACCGCAAGAGACCCAGTACTTC.

V gene TRBV4-1 combines with J gene TRBJ2-1; perhaps D is TRBD1 or TRBD2 (5 bases each). The germline CDR1 and CDR2 sequences are MGHRA and YSYEKL. This CDR3 has 17 amino acids. Trimming cost V 4 bases and J 1 base, with 17 bases left between them. This chain's CDR3 is CASSLFAGAGSYNEQFF. Here the CDR3 DNA reads TGCGCCAGCAGCCTCTTCGCTGGGGCGGGTTCCTACAATGAGCAGTTCTTC.

This clonotype was seen only a few times. The chain has TRBV12-3 or TRBV12-4 and TRBJ1-2; D unclear. V was clipped by 6 bases and J by 2 bases, with 16 bases between them. This CDR3 spans 15 amino acids. The CDR3 loop reads CASSPTLGSNYGYTF. The CDR3 coding sequence is TGTGCCAGCAGCCCTACGTTGGGCTCCAACTATGGCTACACCTTC.

The gene calls are TRBV12-3 or TRBV12-4 and TRBJ2-7; D remains ambiguous. The V end lost 2 bases, the J end lost 7 bases, and 9 bases lay between the germline ends. The CDR3 is made up of 12 amino acids. CDR3 coding DNA: TGTGCCAGCAGTTTATGGCGTGAGGAGCAGTACTTC. It specifies CASSLWREEQYF.

This chain uses TRBV12-3 or TRBV12-4 with TRBJ2-1, with 9 bases fitting TRBD1. The CDR3 spans 14 residues. Losses at the gene ends were 7 bases for V and 6 bases for J; bases not matched to a gene: 7. CDR3 amino acids: CASIPGQGFNEQFF. The CDR3 DNA follows: TGTGCCAGCATCCCGGGACAGGGTTTCAATGAGCAGTTCTTC.

V and J are TRBV12-3 or TRBV12-4 and TRBJ2-4; 14 positions match TRBD2. CDR3 length equals 17 residues. After removal of 4 bases from V and 0 bases from J, the junction contained 2 bases not matched to a gene. This chain's CDR3 is CASSSGLAGEAKNIQYF. The CDR3 DNA reads TGTGCCAGCAGTTCGGGACTAGCGGGAGAAGCCAAAAACATTCAGTACTTC.

This clonotype was counted at least ten times. The J gene is TRBJ2-7, the V gene TRBV29-1; possibly TRBD1 for D (7 bases). Trimming stripped 1 base from V and 4 bases from J, with 14 bases between. The CDR3 runs to 14 residues. Germline CDR1 and CDR2: SQVTM and ANQGSEA. The CDR3 nucleotides are TGCAGCGTTGAAGTGTCAGGGGGGCTGTACGAGCAGTACTTC. Protein sequence: CSVEVSGGLYEQYF.

This clonotype turned up a few times. J is TRBJ2-1 and V is TRBV12-3 or TRBV12-4; TRBD2 agrees at 9 bases. CDR3 size: 14 residues. V trimming: 7 bases; J trimming: 9 bases; junction bases outside the gene matches: 10. The CDR3 spells CASTISGSGGEQFF. The CDR3 region has the DNA TGTGCCAGCACCATTAGCGGGAGTGGTGGTGAGCAGTTCTTC.

This clonotype was counted many times. The rearrangement uses TRBV10-3 and TRBJ2-3; maybe TRBD2 (5 bases). CDR3 length: 17 amino acids. Germline CDR1 and CDR2: ENHRY and SYGVKD. Between the trimmed V and J ends, which lost 6 bases and 6 bases, there was a span of 25 bases. CDR3 DNA: TGTGCCATCAGCGGATTTTATAGCGTGACCCCTCCGGATACGCAGTATTTT. Translation gives CAISGFYSVTPPDTQYF.

The V call is TRBV29-1, the J call TRBJ2-7; 9 bases agree with TRBD1. Trimming took 7 bases from V and 1 from J; bases not matched to a gene: 5. CDR3 length equals 13 residues. CDR1 is SQVTM, CDR2 ANQGSEA, per germline. CDR3: CSARTGESYEQYF. The CDR3 DNA follows: TGCAGCGCCAGGACAGGGGAATCCTACGAGCAGTACTTC.